This TCR beta chain was found in a study of T cell responses to AZD1222 COVID-19 vaccine. The CDR3 extends over 15 amino acids. V lost 2 bases and J 0 bases, leaving 8 bases between the germline ends. The germline CDR1 and CDR2 sequences are SGHTA and FQGTGA. Profiling relied on immunoSEQ multiplex PCR, and the TCRdb table lists in-frame clones only, not all of them. This sample has about 94,000 clones; approximately 81% occur once, and the top ten carry roughly 4.7%. Source: peripheral blood, taken 28 days after the second AZD1222 dose. The TCR sequence derives from an adult who received the AZD1222 COVID-19 vaccine. This chain connects TRBV7-3 to TRBJ2-1, with D possibly TRBD2 on 5 matching bases. The CDR3 coding sequence is TGTGCCAGCAGCTTACAGCGGAGCTCCTACAATGAGCAGTTCTTC. Encoded protein: CASSLQRSSYNEQFF. The full variable domain, its missing parts supplied by reference TRBV7-3 and TRBJ2-1, is GAGVSQTPSNKVTEKGKYVELRCDPISGHTALYWYRQSLGQGPEFLIYFQGTGAADDSGLPNDRFFAVRPEGSVSTLKIQRTERGDSAVYLCASSLQRSSYNEQFFGPGTRLTVL.